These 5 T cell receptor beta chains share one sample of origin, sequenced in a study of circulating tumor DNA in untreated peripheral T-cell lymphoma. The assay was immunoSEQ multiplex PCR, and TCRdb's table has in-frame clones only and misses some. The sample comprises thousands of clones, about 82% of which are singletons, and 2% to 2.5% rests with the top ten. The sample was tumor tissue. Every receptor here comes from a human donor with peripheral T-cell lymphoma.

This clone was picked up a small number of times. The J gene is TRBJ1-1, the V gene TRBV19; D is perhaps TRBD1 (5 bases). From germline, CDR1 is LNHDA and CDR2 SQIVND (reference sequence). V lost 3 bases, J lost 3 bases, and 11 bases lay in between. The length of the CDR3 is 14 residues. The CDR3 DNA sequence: TGTGCCAGTAGTATTTTTGGGGGTCACACTGAAGCTTTCTTT. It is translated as CASSIFGGHTEAFF.

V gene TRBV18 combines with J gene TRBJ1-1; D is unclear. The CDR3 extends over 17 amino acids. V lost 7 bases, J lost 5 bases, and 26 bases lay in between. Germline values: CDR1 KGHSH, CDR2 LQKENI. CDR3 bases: TGTGCCAGCTTACCTCCCAATAACCAAGGGATAGGGACTGAAGCTTTCTTT. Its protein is CASLPPNNQGIGTEAFF. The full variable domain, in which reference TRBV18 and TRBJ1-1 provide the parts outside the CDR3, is NAGVMQNPRHLVRRRGQEARLRCSPMKGHSHVYWYRQLPEEGLKFMVYLQKENIIDESGMPKERFSAEFPKEGPSILRIQQVVRGDSAAYFCASLPPNNQGIGTEAFFGQGTRLTVV.

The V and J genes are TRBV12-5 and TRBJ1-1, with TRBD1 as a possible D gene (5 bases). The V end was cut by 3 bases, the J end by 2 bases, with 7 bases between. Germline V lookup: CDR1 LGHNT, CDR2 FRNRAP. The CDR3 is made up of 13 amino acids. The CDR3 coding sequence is TGTGCTAGTGGTTTAGGGGCAAACACTGAAGCTTTCTTT. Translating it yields CASGLGANTEAFF.

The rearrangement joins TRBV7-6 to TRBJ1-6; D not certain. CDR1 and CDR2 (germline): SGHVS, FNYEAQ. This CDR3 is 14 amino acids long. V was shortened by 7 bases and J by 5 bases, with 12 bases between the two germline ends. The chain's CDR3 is CASTDRFHNSPLHF. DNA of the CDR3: TGTGCCAGCACCGATAGGTTCCATAATTCACCCCTCCACTTT.

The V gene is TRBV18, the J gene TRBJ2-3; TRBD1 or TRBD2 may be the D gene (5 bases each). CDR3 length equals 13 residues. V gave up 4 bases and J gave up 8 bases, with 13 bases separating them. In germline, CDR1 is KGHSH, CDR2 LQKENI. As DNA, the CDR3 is TGTGCCAGCTCACAAGGGTATGGGGGTACGCAGTATTTT. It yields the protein CASSQGYGGTQYF. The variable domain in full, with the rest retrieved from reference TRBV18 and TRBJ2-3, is NAGVMQNPRHLVRRRGQEARLRCSPMKGHSHVYWYRQLPEEGLKFMVYLQKENIIDESGMPKERFSAEFPKEGPSILRIQQVVRGDSAAYFCASSQGYGGTQYFGPGTRLTVL.